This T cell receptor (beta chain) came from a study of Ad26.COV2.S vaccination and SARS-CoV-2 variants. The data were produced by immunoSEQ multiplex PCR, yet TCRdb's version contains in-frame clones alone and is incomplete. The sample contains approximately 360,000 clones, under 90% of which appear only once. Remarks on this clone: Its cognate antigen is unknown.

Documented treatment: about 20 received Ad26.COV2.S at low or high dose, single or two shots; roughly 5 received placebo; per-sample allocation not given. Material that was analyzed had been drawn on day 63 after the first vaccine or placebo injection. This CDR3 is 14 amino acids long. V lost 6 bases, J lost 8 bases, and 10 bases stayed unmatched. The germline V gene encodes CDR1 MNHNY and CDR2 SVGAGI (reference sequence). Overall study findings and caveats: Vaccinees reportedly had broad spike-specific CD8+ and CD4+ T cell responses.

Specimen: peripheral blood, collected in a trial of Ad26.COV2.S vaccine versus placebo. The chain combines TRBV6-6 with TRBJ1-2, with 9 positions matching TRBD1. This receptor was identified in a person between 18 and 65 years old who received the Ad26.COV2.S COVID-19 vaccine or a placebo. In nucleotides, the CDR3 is TGTGCCAGCAGCCCAACAGGGGGCTGGGCGGGCTACACCTTC. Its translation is CASSPTGGWAGYTF.